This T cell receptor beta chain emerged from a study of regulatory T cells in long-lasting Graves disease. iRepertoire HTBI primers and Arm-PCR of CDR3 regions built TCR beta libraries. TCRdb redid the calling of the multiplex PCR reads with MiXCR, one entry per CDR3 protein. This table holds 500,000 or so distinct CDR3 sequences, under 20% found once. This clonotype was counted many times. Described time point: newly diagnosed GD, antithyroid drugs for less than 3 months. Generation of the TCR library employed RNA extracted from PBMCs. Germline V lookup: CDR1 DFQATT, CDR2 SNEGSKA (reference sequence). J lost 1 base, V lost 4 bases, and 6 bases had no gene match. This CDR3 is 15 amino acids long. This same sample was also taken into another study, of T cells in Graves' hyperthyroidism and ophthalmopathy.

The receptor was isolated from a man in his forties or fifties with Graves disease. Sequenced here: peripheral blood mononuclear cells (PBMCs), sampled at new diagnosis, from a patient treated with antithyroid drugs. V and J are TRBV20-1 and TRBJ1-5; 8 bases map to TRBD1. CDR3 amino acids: CSATGGEGSNQPQHF. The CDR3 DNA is TGCAGTGCTACAGGGGGCGAGGGCAGCAATCAGCCCCAGCATTTT.